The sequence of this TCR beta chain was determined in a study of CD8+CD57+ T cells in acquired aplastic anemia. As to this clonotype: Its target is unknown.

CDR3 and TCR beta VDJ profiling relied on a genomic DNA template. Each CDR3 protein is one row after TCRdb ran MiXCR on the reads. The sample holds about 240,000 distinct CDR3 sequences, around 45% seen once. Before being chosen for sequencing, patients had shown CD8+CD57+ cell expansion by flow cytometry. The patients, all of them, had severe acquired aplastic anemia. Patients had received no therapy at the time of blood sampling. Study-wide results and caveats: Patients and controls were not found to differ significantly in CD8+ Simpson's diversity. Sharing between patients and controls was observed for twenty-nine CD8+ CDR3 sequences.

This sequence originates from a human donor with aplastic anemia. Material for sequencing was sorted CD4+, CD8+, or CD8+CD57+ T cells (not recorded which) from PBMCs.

This CDR3 reads CASSTRPGQGYEQYF. CDR3 nucleotide sequence: TGTGCCAGTAGTACCCGCCCTGGACAGGGCTACGAGCAGTACTTC. V usage is TRBV19 and J usage is TRBJ2-7; TRBD1 matches at 8 bases. The junction had 8 bases not matched to a gene; V was cut back by 4 bases and J by 3 bases. Germline V lookup: CDR1 LNHDA, CDR2 SQIVND (reference sequence). The CDR3 runs to 15 residues.